The 28 T cell receptor beta chains given below trace back to one sample, sequenced in a study of blood T cell repertoires in COVID-19. Sequenced by immunoSEQ multiplex PCR; TCRdb stores in-frame clones only, minus some. Of about 160,000 clones listed, around 81% are singletons. Sequences were obtained from PBMCs or T cells enriched from blood (not recorded which). These receptors originate from a man in his forties who had recovered from COVID-19.

The J gene is TRBJ1-5, the V gene TRBV5-1; D gene unclear. V was shortened by 0 bases and J by 0 bases, with 7 bases between the two germline ends. The CDR3 loop spans 15 amino acids. Germline CDR1 and CDR2: SGHRS and YFSETQ. CDR3 residues: CASSLVSGSNQPQHF. The CDR3 region has the DNA TGCGCCAGCAGCTTGGTTTCAGGTAGCAATCAGCCCCAGCATTTT.

This clone was counted only a few times. The chain recombines TRBV2 with TRBJ1-2; D gene unclear. The CDR3 covers 11 residues. Per germline, CDR1 SNHLY and CDR2 FYNNEI. V lost 7 bases to trimming and J lost 4 bases, with 7 bases between them. The CDR3 loop is CASTVRYGYTF. In DNA form, the CDR3 reads TGTGCCAGCACCGTCCGCTATGGCTACACCTTC.

This clone has more than one count but fewer than ten. The V gene is TRBV6-5, the J gene TRBJ1-5; D perhaps matches TRBD1 (5 bases). In germline, CDR1 is MNHEY, CDR2 SVGAGI. The CDR3 spans 15 residues. The ends were cut back, 5 bases at V and 6 bases at J, with 17 bases in the middle. The CDR3 region has the DNA TGTGCCAGCAGTCCCACAAGGGGCTTAGCTCAGCCCCAGCATTTT. As protein: CASSPTRGLAQPQHF.

The V call is TRBV6-1, the J call TRBJ2-1, with 9 bases fitting TRBD2. There are 16 residues in the CDR3. Germline CDR1 reads MNHNS; CDR2 reads SASEGT. V lost 4 bases, J lost 8 bases, and 12 bases stayed unmatched. The CDR3 coding sequence is TGTGCCAGCAGTGGAGGGGCTAGCGGGAAGAACGATGAGCAGTTCTTC. This codes for CASSGGASGKNDEQFF.

The J gene is TRBJ1-2, the V gene TRBV19; no definite D call. The V gene's germline CDR1 is LNHDA and CDR2 SQIVND (reference sequence). The V and J ends lost 0 bases and 0 bases respectively, with 11 bases between them. This CDR3 region has 16 residues. The CDR3, as DNA: TGTGCCAGTAGTATAGATCGGTCGGTCCCTAACTATGGCTACACCTTC. This sequence encodes CASSIDRSVPNYGYTF.

This clone has just one count. The rearrangement links TRBV27 to TRBJ1-1; TRBD1 agrees at 8 bases. From germline, CDR1 is MNHEY and CDR2 SMNVEV (reference sequence). The CDR3 spans 17 residues. V shed 1 base and J 4 bases; nucleotides not matched to a gene: 11. The CDR3 protein is CASSLYPPGTGGTEAFF. The CDR3 DNA sequence: TGTGCCAGCAGTTTATACCCTCCGGGGACAGGAGGCACTGAAGCTTTCTTT.

This clone was observed a handful of times. The genes are TRBV5-1 and TRBJ2-3; 9 positions match TRBD2. CDR3 size: 16 residues. V lost 0 bases, J lost 2 bases, and 4 bases stayed unmatched. CDR1 and CDR2 from the germline V gene are SGHRS and YFSETQ. Here the CDR3 reads CASSLVAGDPTDTQYF. CDR3 in DNA: TGCGCCAGCAGCTTGGTAGCGGGGGACCCCACAGATACGCAGTATTTT.

The CDR3 sequence is CASSLERGLYEQYF. The DNA for the CDR3 is TGTGCCAGCAGCTTAGAGCGTGGACTCTACGAGCAGTACTTC. The chain couples TRBV11-2 to TRBJ2-7, with a weak D call TRBD2 (5 bases). V was trimmed by 0 bases and J by 3 bases, leaving 9 bases between them. The CDR3 runs 14 residues. Looked up from germline, CDR1 is SGHAT and CDR2 is FQNNGV.

This clone was counted only a few times. The chain employs TRBV14 and TRBJ1-5, with D maybe TRBD1 (5 bases). Trimming removed 3 bases at V and 4 bases at J, with 10 bases between. The CDR3 totals 14 residues. The germline gives CDR1 SGHDN, CDR2 FVKESK. CDR3 amino acids: CASSHKHRNQPQHF. The CDR3 bases are TGTGCCAGCAGCCATAAACACAGGAATCAGCCCCAGCATTTT.

In this sample, this clone turned up a few times. This chain joins TRBV24-1 and TRBJ2-2; 7 bases align to TRBD2. CDR1 is KGHDR and CDR2 is SFDVKD in the germline V gene. After removal of 4 bases from V and 4 bases from J, the junction contained 8 bases not matched to a gene. This CDR3 contains 16 residues. The CDR3 is CATSEGWGGRTGELFF. The CDR3 nucleotides are TGTGCCACCAGTGAAGGTTGGGGGGGTCGCACCGGGGAGCTGTTTTTT.

The rearrangement links TRBV5-4 to TRBJ2-3; D perhaps matches TRBD2 (5 bases). Trimming stripped 5 bases from V and 11 bases from J, with 12 bases between. Germline V gene sequence: CDR1 SGHNT, CDR2 YYREEE (reference sequence). The length of the CDR3 is 11 residues. CDR3 loop: CASSSLEGQYF. In DNA form, the CDR3 reads TGTGCCAGCAGTTCCCTCGAGGGGCAGTATTTT.

This clone occurred many times. The V call is TRBV27, the J call TRBJ2-3; D remains unclear. The CDR3 sequence is 15 residues long. Trimming took off 2 bases at V and 2 bases at J, with 11 bases between the two ends. CDR1 and CDR2 (germline): MNHEY, SMNVEV (reference sequence). CDR3 in amino acids: CASSLTLSNTDTQYF. For the CDR3, the DNA is TGTGCCAGCAGTTTAACGCTATCCAACACAGATACGCAGTATTTT.

The J gene is TRBJ1-6, the V gene TRBV18; D possibly corresponds to TRBD1 (6 bases). Trimming shortened V by 4 bases and J by 5 bases, and 18 bases separated the two germline ends. This CDR3 has 17 amino acids. The germline V gene encodes CDR1 KGHSH and CDR2 LQKENI. The CDR3 here is CASSLAVRTDDNSPLHF. In DNA, the CDR3 is TGTGCCAGCTCACTTGCAGTCCGGACAGATGATAATTCACCCCTCCACTTT.

The chain employs TRBV20-1 and TRBJ2-1, with 7 bases identical to TRBD1. The trim removed 3 bases at V and 2 bases at J, leaving 4 bases unmatched. Germline V gives CDR1 DFQATT, CDR2 SNEGSKA (reference sequence). The CDR3 sequence is 14 residues long. CDR3 loop: CSASRGGAYNEQFF. CDR3 bases: TGCAGTGCTAGTCGAGGGGGCGCCTACAATGAGCAGTTCTTC.

This clone was observed once. V and J are TRBV18 and TRBJ1-1; D not resolved. The CDR3 consists of 14 residues. Germline CDR1 and CDR2: KGHSH and LQKENI. Trimming took 4 bases from V and 0 from J, leaving 9 bases between them. DNA of the CDR3: TGTGCCAGCTCACGTTCCCAGATGAACACTGAAGCTTTCTTT. Protein product: CASSRSQMNTEAFF.

The chain uses TRBV9 and TRBJ1-1; 8 positions agree with TRBD1. This CDR3 has 12 residues. The ends lost 3 bases at V and 10 bases at J; junction bases unmatched: 5. Germline V CDR1 and CDR2: SGDLS, YYNGEE. Here the CDR3 DNA reads TGTGCCAGCAGCGGACAGGGGCCACTAGCTTTCTTT. Translating gives CASSGQGPLAFF.

The rearrangement uses TRBV2 and TRBJ2-2; 8 bases agree with TRBD2. J gave up 4 bases and V 1 base, and 2 bases lay outside the gene matches. The CDR3 spans 15 residues. Germline CDR1 is SNHLY and CDR2 is FYNNEI. This CDR3 reads CASSEGLASTGELFF. CDR3 sequence (DNA): TGTGCCAGCAGTGAAGGACTAGCGAGCACCGGGGAGCTGTTTTTT.

This rearrangement joins TRBV7-3 to TRBJ2-3; 10 bases map to TRBD2. This CDR3 region has 15 residues. Germline CDR1 SGHTA, CDR2 FQGTGA. V shed 3 bases and J 2 bases; nucleotides not matched to a gene: 2. In DNA form, the CDR3 reads TGTGCCAGCAGCTTTAGCGGGGGGCACACAGATACGCAGTATTTT. This translates into CASSFSGGHTDTQYF.

The chain couples TRBV7-2 to TRBJ2-7, with D possibly being TRBD1 (6 bases). This CDR3 region has 15 residues. The germline V gene encodes CDR1 SGHTA and CDR2 FQGNSA. V was pared by 3 bases and J by 4 bases, with 16 bases between. CDR3 protein: CASSFRGGGLYEQYV. DNA of the CDR3: TGTGCCAGCAGCTTCAGAGGTGGGGGCCTTTACGAGCAGTACGTC.

CDR3 sequence (DNA): TGTGCCAGCCCCGAGGGGGGGGATGGGAACACTGAAGCTTTCTTT. It codes for CASPEGGDGNTEAFF. The gene calls are TRBV6-4 and TRBJ1-1; tentative D call: TRBD1 (6 bases). The CDR3 contains 15 residues. V was clipped by 8 bases and J by 1 base, with 17 bases between them. Looked up from germline, CDR1 is MRHNA and CDR2 is SNTAGT.

The rearrangement links TRBV29-1 to TRBJ2-1; 8 positions match TRBD1. The CDR3 spans 15 residues. Trimming removed 5 bases from V and 12 bases from J; junction bases left unmatched: 18. CDR1 and CDR2 from the germline V gene are SQVTM and ANQGSEA. The CDR3 sequence is CSVPDKDRAKGWQFF. The DNA for the CDR3 is TGCAGCGTTCCCGATAAGGACAGGGCGAAGGGTTGGCAGTTCTTC.

CDR3 loop: CASSFSATGGASYEQYF. The CDR3 DNA is TGTGCCAGCAGCTTCTCCGCGACAGGGGGGGCCTCCTACGAGCAGTACTTC. The chain uses TRBV11-2 and TRBJ2-7, with TRBD1 matching over 9 bases. The trim removed 3 bases at V and 0 bases at J, leaving 9 bases unmatched. The germline V gene has CDR1 SGHAT and CDR2 FQNNGV. The CDR3 extends over 17 amino acids.

The genes are TRBV2 and TRBJ1-3; 7 bases match TRBD1. Germline V gene sequence: CDR1 SNHLY, CDR2 FYNNEI. CDR3 length equals 15 residues. V shed 1 base, J shed 9 bases, and the junction held 9 bases outside the gene matches. CDR3 nucleotides: TGTGCCAGCAGTGAAGAGACAGGGTCACGGAGCACCATATATTTT. It encodes CASSEETGSRSTIYF.

The V call is TRBV5-5, the J call TRBJ2-3; 11 bases are a match to TRBD2. This CDR3 is 17 amino acids long. Per germline, CDR1 SGHKS and CDR2 YYEKEE (reference sequence). Germline trimming cut 3 bases from V and 3 bases from J; bases unmatched to any gene: 9. CDR3 amino acids: CASSWASGGKRTDTQYF. CDR3 DNA sequence: TGTGCCAGCAGCTGGGCTAGCGGGGGGAAGAGGACAGATACGCAGTATTTT.

The chain carries TRBV30 and TRBJ2-6, with no clear D. The CDR3 sequence is 14 residues long. The germline gives CDR1 GTSNPN, CDR2 SVGIG (reference sequence). The V end was cut by 1 base, the J end by 0 bases, with 4 bases between. CDR3 DNA sequence: TGTGCCTGGAGTGGCGGCTCTGGGGCCAACGTCCTGACTTTC. Translated, it gives CAWSGGSGANVLTF.

V and J are TRBV5-6 and TRBJ2-5; tentatively, D is TRBD2 (5 bases). Germline loops: CDR1 SGHDT, CDR2 YYEEEE. V was trimmed by 4 bases and J by 4 bases, leaving 14 bases between them. The CDR3 runs to 14 residues. The CDR3, as DNA: TGTGCCAGCAGCCCCCGCGCGGGCGGAGAGACCCAGTACTTC. It codes for CASSPRAGGETQYF.

This clone came up once. The rearrangement links TRBV6-4 to TRBJ1-1, with 7 positions matching TRBD1. J was trimmed by 1 base and V by 7 bases; bases with no gene match: 6. Germline lookup yields CDR1 MRHNA and CDR2 SNTAGT. The CDR3 covers 14 residues. The CDR3 protein is CASKPGQQNTEAFF. In DNA form, the CDR3 reads TGTGCCAGCAAGCCGGGACAGCAGAACACTGAAGCTTTCTTT.

The chain carries TRBV12-5 and TRBJ2-7, with a possible D match to TRBD2 (5 bases). The CDR3 loop spans 14 amino acids. Germline CDR1 and CDR2: LGHNT and FRNRAP. V shed 6 bases and J shed 3 bases, with 15 bases lying between them. The CDR3 spells CASGPRLDYYEQYF. DNA for the CDR3: TGTGCTAGTGGACCTCGTCTAGACTACTACGAGCAGTACTTC.